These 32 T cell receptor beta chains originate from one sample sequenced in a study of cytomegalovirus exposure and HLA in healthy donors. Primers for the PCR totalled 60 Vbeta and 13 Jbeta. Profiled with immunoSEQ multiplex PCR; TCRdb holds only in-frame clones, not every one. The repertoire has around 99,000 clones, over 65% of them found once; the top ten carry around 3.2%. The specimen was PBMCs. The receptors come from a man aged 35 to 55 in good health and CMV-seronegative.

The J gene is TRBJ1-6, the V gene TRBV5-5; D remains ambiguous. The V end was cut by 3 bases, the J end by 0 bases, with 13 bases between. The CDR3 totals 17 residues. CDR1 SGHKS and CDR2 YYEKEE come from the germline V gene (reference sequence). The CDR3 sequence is CASSWAGFSSYNSPLHF. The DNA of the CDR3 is TGTGCCAGCAGCTGGGCAGGCTTTAGCTCCTATAATTCACCCCTCCACTTT. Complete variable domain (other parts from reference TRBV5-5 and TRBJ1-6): DAGVTQSPTHLIKTRGQQVTLRCSPISGHKSVSWYQQVLGQGPQFIFQYYEKEERGRGNFPDRFSARQFPNYSSELNVNALLLGDSALYLCASSWAGFSSYNSPLHFGNGTRLTVT.

The CDR3 DNA follows: TGTGCCAGCAGTCCCGGGACAGGGGGGGGAGATACGCAGTATTTT. Encoded protein: CASSPGTGGGDTQYF. The V gene is TRBV6-4, the J gene TRBJ2-3, with 11 positions matching TRBD1. Germline CDR1 reads MRHNA; CDR2 reads SNTAGT. This CDR3 is built from 15 residues. Unmatched junction bases numbered 6, after V lost 5 bases and J lost 5 bases.

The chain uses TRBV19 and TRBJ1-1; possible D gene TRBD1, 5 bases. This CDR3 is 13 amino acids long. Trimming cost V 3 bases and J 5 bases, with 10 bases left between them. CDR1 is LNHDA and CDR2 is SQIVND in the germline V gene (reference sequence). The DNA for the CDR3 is TGTGCCAGTAGTATGAGTAGGGGTACTGAAGCTTTCTTT. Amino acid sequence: CASSMSRGTEAFF.

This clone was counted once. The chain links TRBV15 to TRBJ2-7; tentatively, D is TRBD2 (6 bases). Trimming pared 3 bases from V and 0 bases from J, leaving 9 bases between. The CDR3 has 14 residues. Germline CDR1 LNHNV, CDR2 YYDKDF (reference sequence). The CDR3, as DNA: TGTGCCACCAGCAGGGGGACTTTCTCCTACGAGCAGTACTTC. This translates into CATSRGTFSYEQYF.

CDR3 sequence reads: CASRDRVGDNEQFF. The CDR3 DNA follows: TGCGCCAGCAGAGACAGGGTAGGGGACAATGAGCAGTTCTTC. The rearrangement uses TRBV5-1 and TRBJ2-1; 7 bases match TRBD1. The CDR3 is 14 residues long. In germline, CDR1 is SGHRS, CDR2 YFSETQ. Germline trimming cut 5 bases from V and 5 bases from J; bases unmatched to any gene: 7.

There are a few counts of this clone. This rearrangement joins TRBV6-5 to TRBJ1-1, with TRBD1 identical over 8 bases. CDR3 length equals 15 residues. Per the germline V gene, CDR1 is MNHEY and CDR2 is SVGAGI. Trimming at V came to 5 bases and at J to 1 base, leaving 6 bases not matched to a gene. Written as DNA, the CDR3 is TGTGCCAGCAGTCCCCCCGGGACAGGGAACACTGAAGCTTTCTTT. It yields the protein CASSPPGTGNTEAFF.

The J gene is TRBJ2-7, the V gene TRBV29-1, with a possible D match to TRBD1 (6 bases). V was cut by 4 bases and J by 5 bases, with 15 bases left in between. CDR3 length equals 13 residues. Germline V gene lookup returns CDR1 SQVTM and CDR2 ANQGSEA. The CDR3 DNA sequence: TGCAGCGTTGGGTGGGTCAGGGGAAACGAGCAGTACTTC. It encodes CSVGWVRGNEQYF.

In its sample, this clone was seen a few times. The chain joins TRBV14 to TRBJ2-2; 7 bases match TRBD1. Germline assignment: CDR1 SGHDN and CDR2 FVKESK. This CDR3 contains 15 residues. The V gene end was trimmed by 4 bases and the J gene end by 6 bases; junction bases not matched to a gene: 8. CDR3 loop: CASSRTSQGAGELFF. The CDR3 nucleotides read TGTGCCAGCAGCCGAACCTCTCAGGGGGCCGGGGAGCTGTTTTTT. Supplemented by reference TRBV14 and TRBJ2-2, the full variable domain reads EAGVTQFPSHSVIEKGQTVTLRCDPISGHDNLYWYRRVMGKEIKFLLHFVKESKQDESGMPNNRFLAERTGGTYSTLKVQPAELEDSGVYFCASSRTSQGAGELFFGEGSRLTVL.

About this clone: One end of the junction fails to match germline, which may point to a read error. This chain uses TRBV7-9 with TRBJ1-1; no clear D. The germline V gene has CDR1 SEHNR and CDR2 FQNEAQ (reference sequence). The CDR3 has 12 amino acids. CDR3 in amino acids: CSSSLLRDEAFF. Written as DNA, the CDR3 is TGTTCCAGCAGCTTACTACGAGATGAAGCTTTCTTT.

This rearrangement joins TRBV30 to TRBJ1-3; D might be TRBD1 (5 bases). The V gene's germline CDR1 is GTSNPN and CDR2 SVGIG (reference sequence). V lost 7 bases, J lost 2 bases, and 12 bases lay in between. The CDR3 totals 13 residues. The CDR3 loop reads CASRAGPGNTIYF. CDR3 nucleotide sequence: TGTGCCTCCCGTGCAGGGCCTGGAAACACCATATATTTT.

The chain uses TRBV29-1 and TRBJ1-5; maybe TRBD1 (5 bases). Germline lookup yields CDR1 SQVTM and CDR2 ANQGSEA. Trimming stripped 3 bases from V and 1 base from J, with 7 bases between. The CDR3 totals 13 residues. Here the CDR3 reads CSVEAGSNQPQHF. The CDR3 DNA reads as TGCAGCGTTGAGGCAGGGAGCAATCAGCCCCAGCATTTT.

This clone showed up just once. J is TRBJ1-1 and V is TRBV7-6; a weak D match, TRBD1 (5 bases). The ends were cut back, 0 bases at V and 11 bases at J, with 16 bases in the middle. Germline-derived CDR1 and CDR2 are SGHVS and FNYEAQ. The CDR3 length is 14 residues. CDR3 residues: CASSLAGGALGAFF. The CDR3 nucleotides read TGTGCCAGCAGCTTAGCGGGCGGGGCCCTCGGGGCTTTCTTT.

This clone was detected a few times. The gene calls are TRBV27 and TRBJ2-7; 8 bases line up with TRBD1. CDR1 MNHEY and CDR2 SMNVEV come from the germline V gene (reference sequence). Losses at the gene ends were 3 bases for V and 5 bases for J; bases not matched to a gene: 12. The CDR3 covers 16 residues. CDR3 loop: CASSFTPPGQANEQYF. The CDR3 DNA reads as TGTGCCAGCAGTTTTACGCCACCGGGACAGGCCAACGAGCAGTACTTC.

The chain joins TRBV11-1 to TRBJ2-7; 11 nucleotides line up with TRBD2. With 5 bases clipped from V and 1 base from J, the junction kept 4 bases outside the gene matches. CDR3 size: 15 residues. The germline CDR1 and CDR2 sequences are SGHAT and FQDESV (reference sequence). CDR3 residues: CASSPRLAGSYEQYF. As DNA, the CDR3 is TGTGCCAGCAGCCCACGACTAGCGGGGTCCTACGAGCAGTACTTC.

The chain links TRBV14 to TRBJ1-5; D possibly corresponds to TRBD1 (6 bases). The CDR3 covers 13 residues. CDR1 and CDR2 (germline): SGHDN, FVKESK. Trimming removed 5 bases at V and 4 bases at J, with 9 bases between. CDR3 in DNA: TGTGCCAGCAGCGTTACAGGGAATCAGCCCCAGCATTTT. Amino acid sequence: CASSVTGNQPQHF.

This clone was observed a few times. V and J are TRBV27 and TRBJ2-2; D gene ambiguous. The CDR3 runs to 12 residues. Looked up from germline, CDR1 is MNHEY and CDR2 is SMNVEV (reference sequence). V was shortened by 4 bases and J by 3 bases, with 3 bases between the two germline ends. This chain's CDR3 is CASSSYTGELFF. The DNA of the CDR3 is TGTGCCAGCAGTTCTTACACCGGGGAGCTGTTTTTT.

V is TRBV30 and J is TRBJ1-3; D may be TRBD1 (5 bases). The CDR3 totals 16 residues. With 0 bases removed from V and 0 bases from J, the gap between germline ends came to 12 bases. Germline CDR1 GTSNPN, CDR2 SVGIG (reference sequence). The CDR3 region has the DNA TGTGCCTGGAGTGTAGGGGTCAGGAGCTCTGGAAACACCATATATTTT. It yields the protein CAWSVGVRSSGNTIYF.

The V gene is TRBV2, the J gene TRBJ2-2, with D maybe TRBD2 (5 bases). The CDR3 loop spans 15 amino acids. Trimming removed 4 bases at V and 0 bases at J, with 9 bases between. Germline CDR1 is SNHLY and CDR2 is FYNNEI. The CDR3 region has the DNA TGTGCCAGCAGTGGGGAGTCCGCGAACACCGGGGAGCTGTTTTTT. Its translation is CASSGESANTGELFF.

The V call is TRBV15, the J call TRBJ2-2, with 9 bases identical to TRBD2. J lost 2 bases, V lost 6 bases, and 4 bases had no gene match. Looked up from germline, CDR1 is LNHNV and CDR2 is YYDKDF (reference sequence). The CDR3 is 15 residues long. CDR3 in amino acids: CATSVTSGNTGELFF. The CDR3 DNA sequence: TGTGCCACCAGTGTGACTAGCGGAAACACCGGGGAGCTGTTTTTT.

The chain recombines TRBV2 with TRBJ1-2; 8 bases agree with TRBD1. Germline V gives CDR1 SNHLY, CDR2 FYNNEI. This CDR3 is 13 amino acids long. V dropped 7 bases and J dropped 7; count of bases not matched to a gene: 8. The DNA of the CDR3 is TGTGCCAGCAACACGGACAGGGCGGCTGGCTACACCTTC. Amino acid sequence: CASNTDRAAGYTF.

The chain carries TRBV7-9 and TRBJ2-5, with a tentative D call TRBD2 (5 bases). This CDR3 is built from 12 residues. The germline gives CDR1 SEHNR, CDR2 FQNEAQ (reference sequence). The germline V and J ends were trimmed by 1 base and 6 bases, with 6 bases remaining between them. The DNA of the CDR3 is TGTGCCAGCAGCTTAGACGGGAAGACCCAGTACTTC. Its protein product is CASSLDGKTQYF.

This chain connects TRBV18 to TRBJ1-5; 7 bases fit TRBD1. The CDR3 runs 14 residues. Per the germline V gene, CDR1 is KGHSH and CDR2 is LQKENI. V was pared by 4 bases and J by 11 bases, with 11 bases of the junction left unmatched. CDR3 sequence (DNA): TGTGCCAGCTCACACAGGGACGAGGGGACAGCCCAGCATTTT. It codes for CASSHRDEGTAQHF. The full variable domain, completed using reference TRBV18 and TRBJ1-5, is NAGVMQNPRHLVRRRGQEARLRCSPMKGHSHVYWYRQLPEEGLKFMVYLQKENIIDESGMPKERFSAEFPKEGPSILRIQQVVRGDSAAYFCASSHRDEGTAQHFGDGTRLSIL.

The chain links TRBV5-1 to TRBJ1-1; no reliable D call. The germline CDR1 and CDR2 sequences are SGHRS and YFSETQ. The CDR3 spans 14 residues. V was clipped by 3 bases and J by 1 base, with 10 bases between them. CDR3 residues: CASSSEGGNTEAFF. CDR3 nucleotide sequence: TGCGCCAGCAGCTCGGAGGGCGGGAACACTGAAGCTTTCTTT.

CDR3 region: CASSQGVLNTEAFF. CDR3 nucleotide sequence: TGTGCCAGCAGCCAAGGGGTGTTGAACACTGAAGCTTTCTTT. The J gene is TRBJ1-1, the V gene TRBV5-4, with TRBD1 as a possible D gene (5 bases). Germline values: CDR1 SGHNT, CDR2 YYREEE (reference sequence). V was cut by 4 bases and J by 0 bases, with 10 bases left in between. This CDR3 has 14 amino acids.

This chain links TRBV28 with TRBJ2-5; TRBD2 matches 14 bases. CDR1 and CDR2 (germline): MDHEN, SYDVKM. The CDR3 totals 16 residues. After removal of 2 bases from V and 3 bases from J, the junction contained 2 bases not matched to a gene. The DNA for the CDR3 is TGTGCCAGCAGTTTAGCGGGACTAGCGGGAGAAGAGACCCAGTACTTC. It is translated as CASSLAGLAGEETQYF.

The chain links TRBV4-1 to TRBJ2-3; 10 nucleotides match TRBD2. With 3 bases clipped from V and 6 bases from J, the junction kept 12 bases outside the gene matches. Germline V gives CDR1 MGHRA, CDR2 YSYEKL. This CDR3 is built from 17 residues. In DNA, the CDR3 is TGCGCCAGCAGCCATCAGACCGGGACTAGCGCTTGGGATACGCAGTATTTT. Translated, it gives CASSHQTGTSAWDTQYF.

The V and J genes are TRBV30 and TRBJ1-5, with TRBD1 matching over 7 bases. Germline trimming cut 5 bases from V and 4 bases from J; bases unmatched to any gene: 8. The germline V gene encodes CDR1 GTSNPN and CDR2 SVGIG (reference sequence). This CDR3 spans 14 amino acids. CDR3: CAWGADRRNQPQHF. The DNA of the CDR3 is TGTGCCTGGGGTGCGGACAGGCGAAATCAGCCCCAGCATTTT.

CDR3 sequence (DNA): TGCGCCAGCAGCCAAGAGGGGGACCGGGGAGGGACCCAGTACTTC. Translated: CASSQEGDRGGTQYF. The V gene is TRBV4-1, the J gene TRBJ2-5, with TRBD2 as a possible D gene (6 bases). This CDR3 spans 15 amino acids. The V and J ends lost 0 bases and 7 bases respectively, with 15 bases between them. Looked up from germline, CDR1 is MGHRA and CDR2 is YSYEKL.

DNA for the CDR3: TGTGCCAGCAGCCAAGAGCGGAGGGGGCTTCAGCCCCAGCATTTT. This codes for CASSQERRGLQPQHF. V gene TRBV4-2 combines with J gene TRBJ1-5, with TRBD1 matching 7 bases. This CDR3 has 15 amino acids. V lost 0 bases, J lost 6 bases, and 5 bases stayed unmatched. Germline CDR1 LGHNA, CDR2 YNFKEQ.

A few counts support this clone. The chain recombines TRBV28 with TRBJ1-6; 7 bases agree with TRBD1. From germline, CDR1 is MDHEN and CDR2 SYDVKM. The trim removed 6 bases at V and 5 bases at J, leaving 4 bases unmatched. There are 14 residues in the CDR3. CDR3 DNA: TGTGCCAGCAGGACAGGGTCTGATAATTCACCCCTCCACTTT. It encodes CASRTGSDNSPLHF.

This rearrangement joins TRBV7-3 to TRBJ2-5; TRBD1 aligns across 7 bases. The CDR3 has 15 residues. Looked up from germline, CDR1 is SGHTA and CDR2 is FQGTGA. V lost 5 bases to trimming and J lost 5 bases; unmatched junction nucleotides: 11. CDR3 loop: CASSRTTGPPETQYF. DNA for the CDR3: TGTGCCAGCAGCCGAACGACAGGGCCACCGGAGACCCAGTACTTC.

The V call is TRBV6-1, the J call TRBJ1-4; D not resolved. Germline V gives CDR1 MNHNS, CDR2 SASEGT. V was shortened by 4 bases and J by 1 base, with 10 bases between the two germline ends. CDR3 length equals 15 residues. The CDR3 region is CASSGRDRTNEKLFF. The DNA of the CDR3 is TGTGCCAGCAGTGGGAGGGATAGAACTAATGAAAAACTGTTTTTT.